This is a list of T cell receptor beta chains from one sample in a study of shared clonotypes between healthy human individuals. Clones were sequenced by immunoSEQ multiplex PCR, and TCRdb holds only the in-frame ones, with some missing. This sample yields approximately 2,200,000 clones, of which roughly 91% are seen a single time; 1.5% to 2% belongs to the top ten. Material: naive CD8+ T cells from PBMCs. These receptors were taken from a man in his late teens or twenties in good health. Some clones in this sample may be carry-over from other donors' samples. CDR3s include the opening cysteine and the closing phenylalanine or tryptophan. The D gene is left open where the match is weak. Clone size appears in some rows only: once, few, many, or a class for an expanded clone.

.	TRBJ1-1	TRBV19	.	15	CASSIGGGLSTEAFF	TGTGCCAGTAGTATTGGCGGAGGTTTATCCACTGAAGCTTTCTTT
.	TRBJ2-1	TRBV19	.	11	CATTWGNEQFF	TGTGCCACTACTTGGGGAAATGAGCAGTTCTTC
.	TRBJ1-1	TRBV27	once	15	CASSLRAPIGNEAFF	TGTGCCAGCAGTTTAAGAGCGCCAATTGGAAATGAAGCTTTCTTT
.	TRBJ1-5	TRBV19	once	17	CASSIFFPGPSDVPQHF	TGTGCCAGTAGTATTTTCTTTCCAGGTCCCTCCGATGTGCCCCAGCATTTT
TRBD2	TRBJ2-3	TRBV19	.	16	CASSLVAGGPRDTQYF	TGTGCCAGTAGTCTGGTAGCGGGAGGGCCACGGGATACGCAGTATTTT
.	TRBJ2-5	TRBV29-1	.	13	CSVETTHQETQYF	TGCAGCGTCGAGACGACACACCAAGAGACCCAGTACTTC
TRBD2	TRBJ2-7	TRBV28	.	15	CASSLMGLAGDEQYF	TGTGCCAGCAGTTTAATGGGACTAGCGGGAGACGAGCAGTACTTC
TRBD2	TRBJ2-7	TRBV6-6	.	14	CASSLSGRSYEQYF	TGTGCCAGCAGCCTTAGCGGGAGGTCCTACGAGCAGTACTTC
.	TRBJ1-2	TRBV7-2	.	12	CASSFRVYGYTF	TGTGCCAGCAGCTTCAGGGTTTATGGCTACACCTTC
.	TRBJ2-7	TRBV5-6	.	12	CASSFLAYEQYF	TGTGCCAGCAGCTTCCTCGCCTACGAGCAGTACTTC
.	TRBJ1-1	TRBV19	.	15	CASSIWGAGISEAFF	TGTGCCAGTAGTATTTGGGGGGCCGGTATTTCTGAAGCTTTCTTT
.	TRBJ2-7	TRBV7-2	.	15	CASSPTTPRRDEQYF	TGTGCCAGCAGCCCCACGACTCCCCGCAGAGACGAGCAGTACTTC
TRBD2	TRBJ2-1	TRBV9	.	18	CASSGLGTSGWSYNEQFF	TGTGCCAGCAGCGGACTGGGGACTAGCGGGTGGTCCTACAATGAGCAGTTCTTC
TRBD1	TRBJ1-5	TRBV10-1	.	16	CARTGPQFYSNQPQHF	TGCGCCAGGACAGGGCCCCAATTTTATAGCAATCAGCCCCAGCATTTT
TRBD2	TRBJ2-5	TRBV27	.	15	CASSPRTSFTETQYF	TGTGCCAGCAGTCCCCGGACTAGCTTCACGGAGACCCAGTACTTC
.	TRBJ2-1	TRBV27	.	13	CASSLGLYNEQFF	TGTGCCAGCAGTTTAGGGCTATACAATGAGCAGTTCTTC
.	TRBJ1-1	TRBV12-5	.	14	CASGLDVYPYEAFF	TGTGCTAGTGGTTTGGACGTCTACCCTTATGAAGCTTTCTTT
.	TRBJ2-3	TRBV27	.	14	CASSLRGSSDTQYF	TGTGCCAGCAGTTTAAGGGGGAGCTCAGATACGCAGTATTTT
TRBD2	TRBJ2-3	TRBV11-2	.	18	CASSSRDMLAGELNTQYF	TGTGCCAGCAGCTCCCGAGACATGCTAGCGGGAGAATTGAATACGCAGTATTTT
.	TRBJ2-7	TRBV27	.	13	CASSPLTPYEQYF	TGTGCCAGCAGTCCCCTCACACCCTACGAGCAGTACTTC
.	TRBJ1-4	TRBV5-1	.	17	CASSFSARPSANEKLFF	TGCGCCAGCAGCTTTTCCGCTAGACCGTCAGCTAATGAAAAACTGTTTTTT
.	TRBJ2-5	TRBV5-4	.	17	CASSPWGSGQYQETQYF	TGTGCCAGCAGCCCTTGGGGTAGCGGACAGTACCAAGAGACCCAGTACTTC
TRBD1	TRBJ1-1	TRBV7-8	.	20	CASSWALGSDRGPAVTEAFF	TGTGCCAGCAGCTGGGCCCTGGGTTCGGACAGGGGGCCAGCAGTCACTGAAGCTTTCTTT
.	TRBJ2-5	TRBV14	.	17	CASSQTGQRLYQETQYF	TGTGCCAGCAGCCAAACAGGACAGAGACTTTACCAAGAGACCCAGTACTTC
TRBD2	TRBJ2-7	TRBV7-9	.	17	CASSFGSGRAYSYEQYF	TGTGCCAGCAGCTTTGGTAGCGGGAGGGCCTATTCCTACGAGCAGTACTTC
TRBD2	TRBJ2-3	TRBV28	.	16	CATARLAGGLGDTQYF	TGTGCCACCGCTAGACTAGCGGGAGGGCTTGGGGATACGCAGTATTTT
TRBD1	TRBJ2-7	TRBV7-9	.	14	CASSPRTGADEQYF	TGTGCCAGCAGCCCCCGGACAGGGGCTGACGAGCAGTACTTC
.	TRBJ1-5	TRBV7-9	.	14	CASSPAVGNQPQHF	TGTGCCAGCAGCCCCGCAGTGGGCAATCAGCCCCAGCATTTT
.	TRBJ2-1	TRBV2	.	16	CASRARTAVRYNEQFF	TGTGCCAGCAGGGCCCGGACAGCCGTACGCTACAATGAGCAGTTCTTC
.	TRBJ2-7	TRBV11-2	.	12	CASSLVTREQYF	TGTGCCAGCAGCTTAGTTACGAGGGAGCAGTACTTC
.	TRBJ2-3	TRBV7-2	once	12	CASSFGADTQYF	TGTGCCAGCAGCTTTGGTGCAGATACGCAGTATTTT
.	TRBJ2-5	TRBV29-1	.	12	CSVDQGVETQYF	TGCAGCGTAGATCAGGGAGTGGAGACCCAGTACTTC
TRBD2	TRBJ2-3	TRBV28	.	17	CASSFRATSGTTDTQYF	TGTGCCAGCAGTTTTAGGGCGACTAGCGGGACCACAGATACGCAGTATTTT
.	TRBJ1-1	TRBV7-2	once	15	CASSLDNRWNTEAFF	TGTGCCAGCAGCTTAGATAACAGGTGGAACACTGAAGCTTTCTTT
.	TRBJ1-1	TRBV19	.	16	CASSILAISVRTEAFF	TGTGCCAGTAGTATACTGGCAATTTCTGTACGCACTGAAGCTTTCTTT
.	TRBJ1-1	TRBV28	.	13	CASTTGDNTEAFF	TGTGCCAGCACCACGGGGGATAACACTGAAGCTTTCTTT
TRBD2	TRBJ2-1	TRBV2	.	17	CASKLAGGPLFYNEQFF	TGTGCCAGCAAACTAGCGGGAGGACCTCTATTCTACAATGAGCAGTTCTTC
TRBD2	TRBJ2-5	TRBV7-8	.	16	CASSLGGLAGAETQYF	TGTGCCAGCAGCTTAGGTGGACTAGCGGGAGCAGAGACCCAGTACTTC
.	TRBJ2-7	TRBV6-6	.	14	CASSYGARSYEQYF	TGTGCCAGCAGTTACGGGGCTAGATCCTACGAGCAGTACTTC
.	TRBJ2-1	TRBV28	.	14	CASSPPPYNNEQFF	TGTGCCAGCAGTCCTCCCCCATATAACAATGAGCAGTTCTTC
TRBD1	TRBJ1-2	TRBV13	.	18	CASSSRDRDPPSNYGYTF	TGTGCCAGCAGCTCGAGGGACAGGGACCCGCCCAGTAACTATGGCTACACCTTC
.	TRBJ1-2	TRBV28	.	13	CASSLGGVYGYTF	TGTGCCAGCAGTTTAGGCGGGGTATATGGCTACACCTTC
.	TRBJ1-1	TRBV4-1	.	16	CASSQELRRENTEAFF	TGCGCCAGCAGCCAAGAATTACGTCGGGAGAACACTGAAGCTTTCTTT
TRBD1	TRBJ2-7	TRBV27	once	12	CASGTVSYEQYF	TGTGCCAGCGGGACAGTTTCCTACGAGCAGTACTTC
TRBD1	TRBJ2-6	TRBV5-6	.	17	CASSIGTGGLGANVLTF	TGTGCCAGCAGCATTGGGACAGGGGGCTTGGGGGCCAACGTCCTGACTTTC